This T cell receptor beta chain was sequenced during a study of blood T cell repertoires in COVID-19. In the study overall: Acute-phase and convalescent COVID-19 samples originated in the United States, Italy and Spain. Nucleic acid was either cDNA or gDNA, and it came from T cells, B-cell-depleted T cells, or PBMCs.

V gave up 4 bases and J gave up 6 bases; unmatched junction bases: 9. The CDR3 length is 16 residues. Germline V gives CDR1 SGHTA, CDR2 FQGNSA. Authors' processing steps: The assay estimated nucleated cells by amplifying reference gene primers. TCRdb's copy holds only in-frame clones and misses some; the assay was immunoSEQ multiplex PCR. V, J and clone size derive from that table, while D and trimming were established from the DNA sequence. The table shows about 98,000 clones, with over 70% occurring only once. Sequenced material: peripheral blood. The source of this sequence is an elderly woman with acute or convalescent COVID-19. The chain links TRBV7-2 to TRBJ2-5, with 12 bases fitting TRBD2. CDR3 DNA: TGTGCCAGCAGCTCTCCTAGCGGGGGGGCGCGAAAGACCCAGTACTTC. Its translation: CASSSPSGGARKTQYF.